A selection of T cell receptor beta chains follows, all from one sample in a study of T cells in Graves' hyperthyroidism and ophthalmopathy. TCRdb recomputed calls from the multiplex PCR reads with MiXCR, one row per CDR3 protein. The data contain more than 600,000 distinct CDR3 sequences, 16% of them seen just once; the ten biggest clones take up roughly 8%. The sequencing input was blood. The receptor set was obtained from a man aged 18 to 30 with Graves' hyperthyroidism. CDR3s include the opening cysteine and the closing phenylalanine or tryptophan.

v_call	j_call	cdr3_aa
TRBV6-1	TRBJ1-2	CASTTGGKSYTF
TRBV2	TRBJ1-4	CASRQEQGEKLFF
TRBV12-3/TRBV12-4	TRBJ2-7	CASSLNSWYEQYF
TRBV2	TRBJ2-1	CASSFNSNEQFF
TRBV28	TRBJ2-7	CASSLLRTSVYEQYF
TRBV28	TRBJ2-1	CASSFGTSDYNEQFF
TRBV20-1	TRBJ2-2	CSARGHDSELFF
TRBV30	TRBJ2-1	CAWRTRDPIPYNEQFF
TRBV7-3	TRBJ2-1	CASSLGGVYNGQFF
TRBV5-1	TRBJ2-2	CASSVGHIDTGELFF
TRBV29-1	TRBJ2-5	CSVPPETGWGTQYF